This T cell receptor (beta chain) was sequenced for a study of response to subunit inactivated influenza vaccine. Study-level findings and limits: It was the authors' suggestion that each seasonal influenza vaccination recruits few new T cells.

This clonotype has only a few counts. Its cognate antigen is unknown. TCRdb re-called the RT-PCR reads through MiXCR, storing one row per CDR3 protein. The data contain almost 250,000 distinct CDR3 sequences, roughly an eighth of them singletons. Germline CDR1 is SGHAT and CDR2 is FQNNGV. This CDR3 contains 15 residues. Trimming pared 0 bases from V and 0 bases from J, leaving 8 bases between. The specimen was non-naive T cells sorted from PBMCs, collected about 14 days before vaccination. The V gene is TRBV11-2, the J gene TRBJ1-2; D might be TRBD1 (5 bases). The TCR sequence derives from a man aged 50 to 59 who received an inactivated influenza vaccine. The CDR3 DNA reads TGTGCCAGCAGCTTAGATCGACAGTCTAACTATGGCTACACCTTC. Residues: CASSLDRQSNYGYTF. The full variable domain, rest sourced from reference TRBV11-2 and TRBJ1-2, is EAGVAQSPRYKIIEKRQSVAFWCNPISGHATLYWYQQILGQGPKLLIQFQNNGVVDDSQLPKDRFSAERLKGVDSTLKIQPAKLEDSAVYLCASSLDRQSNYGYTFGSGTRLTVV.